The next 4 T cell receptor beta chains were all read from a single sample in a study of T cell responses to AZD1222 COVID-19 vaccine. Method: immunoSEQ multiplex PCR; TCRdb's copy keeps in-frame clones and lacks some. The sample lists over 150,000 clones, approximately 90% occurring once. The material was peripheral blood, obtained 28 days after the second AZD1222 dose. The source of these receptors is an adult who received the AZD1222 COVID-19 vaccine.

The chain links TRBV2 to TRBJ2-1; D is unresolved. V dropped 6 bases and J dropped 7 bases, with 13 bases sitting between them. CDR3 size: 13 residues. Germline loops: CDR1 SNHLY, CDR2 FYNNEI. The CDR3 region is CASRRLERNEQFF. In nucleotides, the CDR3 is TGTGCCAGCAGGAGGTTAGAGCGAAATGAGCAGTTCTTC.

V is TRBV5-1 and J is TRBJ2-3; 7 bases match TRBD1. The CDR3 loop spans 16 amino acids. The junction had 12 bases not matched to a gene; V was cut back by 6 bases and J by 2 bases. Germline CDR1 and CDR2: SGHRS and YFSETQ. CDR3 DNA sequence: TGCGCCAGCACTCAAGGCAGACAGGGAGTCACAGATACGCAGTATTTT. Its protein product is CASTQGRQGVTDTQYF.

This chain joins TRBV7-9 and TRBJ1-1, with a tentative D call TRBD1 (5 bases). Trimming shortened V by 1 base and J by 3 bases, and 12 bases separated the two germline ends. The CDR3 totals 15 residues. From germline, CDR1 is SEHNR and CDR2 FQNEAQ (reference sequence). The CDR3 bases are TGTGCCAGCAGCTTAGGCGTTGGCAGGGACACTGAAGCTTTCTTT. This encodes CASSLGVGRDTEAFF.

The chain carries TRBV25-1 and TRBJ1-2; D uncertain. V lost 2 bases and J lost 5, with 15 bases in between. Germline-derived CDR1 and CDR2 are MGHDK and SYGVNS. CDR3 length equals 15 residues. CDR3 in DNA: TGTGCCAGCAGTGAACCCGGAAGGTTTGGGTATGGCTACACCTTC. Translation gives CASSEPGRFGYGYTF.